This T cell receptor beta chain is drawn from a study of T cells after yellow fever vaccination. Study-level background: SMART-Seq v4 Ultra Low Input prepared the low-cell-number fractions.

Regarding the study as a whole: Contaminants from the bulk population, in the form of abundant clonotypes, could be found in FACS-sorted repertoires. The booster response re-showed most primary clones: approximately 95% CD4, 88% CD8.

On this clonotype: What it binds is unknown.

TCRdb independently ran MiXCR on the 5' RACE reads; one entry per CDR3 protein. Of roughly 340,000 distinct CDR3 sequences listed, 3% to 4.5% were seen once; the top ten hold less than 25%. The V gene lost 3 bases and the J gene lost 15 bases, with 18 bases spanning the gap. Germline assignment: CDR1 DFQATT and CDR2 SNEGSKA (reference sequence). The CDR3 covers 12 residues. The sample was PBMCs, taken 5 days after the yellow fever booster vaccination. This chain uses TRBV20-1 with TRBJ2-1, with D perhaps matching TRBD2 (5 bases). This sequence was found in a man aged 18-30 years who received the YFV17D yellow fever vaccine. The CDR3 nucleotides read TGCAGTGCTAGTCCTACGTTAGCGATGTGGTTCTTC. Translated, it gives CSASPTLAMWFF.